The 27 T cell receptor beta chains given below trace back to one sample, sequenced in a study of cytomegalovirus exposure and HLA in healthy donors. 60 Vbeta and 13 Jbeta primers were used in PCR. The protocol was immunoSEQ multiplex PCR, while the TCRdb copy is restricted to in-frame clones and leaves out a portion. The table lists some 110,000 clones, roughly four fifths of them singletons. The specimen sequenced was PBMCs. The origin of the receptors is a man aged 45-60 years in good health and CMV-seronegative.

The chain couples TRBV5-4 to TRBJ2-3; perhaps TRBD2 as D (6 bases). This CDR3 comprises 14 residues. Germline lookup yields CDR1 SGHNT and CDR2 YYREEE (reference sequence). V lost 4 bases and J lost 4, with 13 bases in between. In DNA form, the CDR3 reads TGTGCCAGCAGCCGGGTGGAGGGCGCAGATACGCAGTATTTT. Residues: CASSRVEGADTQYF. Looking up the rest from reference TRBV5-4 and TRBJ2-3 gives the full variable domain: ETGVTQSPTHLIKTRGQQVTLRCSSQSGHNTVSWYQQALGQGPQFIFQYYREEENGRGNFPPRFSGLQFPNYSSELNVNALELDDSALYLCASSRVEGADTQYFGPGTRLTVL.

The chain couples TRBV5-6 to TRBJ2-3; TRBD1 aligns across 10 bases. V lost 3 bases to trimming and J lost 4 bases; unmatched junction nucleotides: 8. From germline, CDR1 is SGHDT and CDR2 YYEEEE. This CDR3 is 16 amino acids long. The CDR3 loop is CASSSRQGAPSDTQYF. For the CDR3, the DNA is TGTGCCAGCAGCTCCCGACAGGGGGCGCCCTCAGATACGCAGTATTTT.

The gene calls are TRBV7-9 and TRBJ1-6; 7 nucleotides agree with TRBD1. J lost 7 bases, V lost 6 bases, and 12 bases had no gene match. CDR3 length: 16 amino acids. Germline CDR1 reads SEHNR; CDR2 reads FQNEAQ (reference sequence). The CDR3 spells CASSSVGTASNSPLHF. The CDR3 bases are TGTGCCAGCAGTTCAGTCGGGACAGCAAGCAATTCACCCCTCCACTTT.

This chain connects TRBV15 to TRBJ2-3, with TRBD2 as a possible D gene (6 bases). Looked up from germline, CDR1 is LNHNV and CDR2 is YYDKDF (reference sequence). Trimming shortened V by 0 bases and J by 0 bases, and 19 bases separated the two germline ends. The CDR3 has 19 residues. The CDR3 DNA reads TGTGCCACCAGCAGAGATTCCGGGGTTAGGGGAGGAAGCACAGATACGCAGTATTTT. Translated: CATSRDSGVRGGSTDTQYF.

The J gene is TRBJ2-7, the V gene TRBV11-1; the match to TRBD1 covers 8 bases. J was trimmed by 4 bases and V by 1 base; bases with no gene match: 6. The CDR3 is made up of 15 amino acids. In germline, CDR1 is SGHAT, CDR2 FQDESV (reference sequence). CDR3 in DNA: TGTGCCAGCAGCTTAGTCGGGACAGGAGGTTACGAGCAGTACTTC. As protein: CASSLVGTGGYEQYF.

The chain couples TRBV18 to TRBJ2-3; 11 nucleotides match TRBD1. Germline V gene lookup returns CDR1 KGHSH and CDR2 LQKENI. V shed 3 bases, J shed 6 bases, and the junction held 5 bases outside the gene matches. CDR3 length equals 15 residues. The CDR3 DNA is TGTGCCAGCTCACCGCGGACAGGGGGCTCGGATACGCAGTATTTT. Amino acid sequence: CASSPRTGGSDTQYF.

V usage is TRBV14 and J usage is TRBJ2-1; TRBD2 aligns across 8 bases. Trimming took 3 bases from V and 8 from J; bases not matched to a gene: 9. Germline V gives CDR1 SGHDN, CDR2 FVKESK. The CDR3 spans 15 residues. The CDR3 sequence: CASSHTSGPIDEQFF. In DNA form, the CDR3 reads TGTGCCAGCAGCCATACTAGCGGTCCGATCGATGAGCAGTTCTTC.

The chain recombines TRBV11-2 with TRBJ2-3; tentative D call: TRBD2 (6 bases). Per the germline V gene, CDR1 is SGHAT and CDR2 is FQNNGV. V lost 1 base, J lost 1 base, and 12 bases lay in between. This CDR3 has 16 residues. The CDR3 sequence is CASSLVRGTGTDTQYF. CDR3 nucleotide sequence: TGTGCCAGCAGCTTAGTACGGGGGACGGGCACAGATACGCAGTATTTT.

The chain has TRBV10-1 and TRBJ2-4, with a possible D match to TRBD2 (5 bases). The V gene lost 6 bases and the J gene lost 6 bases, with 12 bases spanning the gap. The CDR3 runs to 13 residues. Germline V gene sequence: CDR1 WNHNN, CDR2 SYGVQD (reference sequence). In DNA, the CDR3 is TGCGCCAGCAGCGCCGTCGGAGGAAACATTCAGTACTTC. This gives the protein CASSAVGGNIQYF.

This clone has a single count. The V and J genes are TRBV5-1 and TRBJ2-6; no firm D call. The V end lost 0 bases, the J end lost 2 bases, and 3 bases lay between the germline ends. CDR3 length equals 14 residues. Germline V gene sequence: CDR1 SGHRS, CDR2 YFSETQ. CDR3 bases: TGCGCCAGCAGCTTGGCTCCTGGGGCCAACGTCCTGACTTTC. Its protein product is CASSLAPGANVLTF.

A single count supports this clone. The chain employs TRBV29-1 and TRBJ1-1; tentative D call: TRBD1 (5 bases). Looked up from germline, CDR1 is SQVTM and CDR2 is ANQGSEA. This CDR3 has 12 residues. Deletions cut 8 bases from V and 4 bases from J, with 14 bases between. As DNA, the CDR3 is TGCAGCACTGTAGACAGAGGCACTGAAGCTTTCTTT. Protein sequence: CSTVDRGTEAFF.

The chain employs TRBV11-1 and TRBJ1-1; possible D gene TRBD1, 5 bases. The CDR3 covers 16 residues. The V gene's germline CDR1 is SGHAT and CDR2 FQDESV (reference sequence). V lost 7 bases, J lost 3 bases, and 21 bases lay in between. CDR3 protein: CASKASRRGFDTEAFF. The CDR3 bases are TGTGCCAGCAAAGCTAGTCGACGGGGGTTCGACACTGAAGCTTTCTTT.

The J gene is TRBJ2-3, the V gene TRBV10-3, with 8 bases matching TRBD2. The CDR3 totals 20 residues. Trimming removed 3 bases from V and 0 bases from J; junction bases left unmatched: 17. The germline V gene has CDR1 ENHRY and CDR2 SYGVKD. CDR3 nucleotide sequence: TGTGCCATCAGTGACCCTCCCGGAGCGGGGGCTTCAACTAGCACAGATACGCAGTATTTT. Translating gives CAISDPPGAGASTSTDTQYF.

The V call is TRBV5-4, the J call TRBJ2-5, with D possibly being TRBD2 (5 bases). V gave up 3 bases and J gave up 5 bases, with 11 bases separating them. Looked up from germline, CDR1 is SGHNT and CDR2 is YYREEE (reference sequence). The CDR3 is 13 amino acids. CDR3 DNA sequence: TGTGCCAGCAGCTCAGGACTTGGGGAGACCCAGTACTTC. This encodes CASSSGLGETQYF.

For the CDR3, the DNA is TGCGCCAGCAGCTCGGGACAGGGGGCAGATACGCAGTATTTT. Its protein product is CASSSGQGADTQYF. The chain has TRBV5-1 and TRBJ2-3, with 11 nucleotides matching TRBD1. Germline CDR1 and CDR2: SGHRS and YFSETQ. The CDR3 runs 14 residues. The V and J ends lost 3 bases and 4 bases, in that order; junction bases with no gene match: 1.

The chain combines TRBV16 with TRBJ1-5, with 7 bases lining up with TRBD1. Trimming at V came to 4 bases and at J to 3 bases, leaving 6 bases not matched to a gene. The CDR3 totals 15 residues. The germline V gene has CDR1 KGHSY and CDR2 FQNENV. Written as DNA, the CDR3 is TGTGCCAGCAGCCCCCGACAGGGAGCCAATCAGCCCCAGCATTTT. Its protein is CASSPRQGANQPQHF. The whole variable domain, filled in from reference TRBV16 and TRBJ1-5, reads GEEVAQTPKHLVRGEGQKAKLYCAPIKGHSYVFWYQQVLKNEFKFLISFQNENVFDETGMPKERFSAKCLPNSPCSLEIQATKLEDSAVYFCASSPRQGANQPQHFGDGTRLSIL.

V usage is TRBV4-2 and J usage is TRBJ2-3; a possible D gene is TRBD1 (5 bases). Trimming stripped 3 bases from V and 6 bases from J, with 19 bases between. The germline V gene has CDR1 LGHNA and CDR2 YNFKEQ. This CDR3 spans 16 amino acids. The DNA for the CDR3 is TGTGCCAGCAGCCAGTCTCCTCCTGGCGCAGGGGATACGCAGTATTTT. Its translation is CASSQSPPGAGDTQYF.

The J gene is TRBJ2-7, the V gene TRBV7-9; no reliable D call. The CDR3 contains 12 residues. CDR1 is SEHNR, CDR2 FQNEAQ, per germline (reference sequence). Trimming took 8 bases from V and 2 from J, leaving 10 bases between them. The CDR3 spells CASLSEAYEQYF. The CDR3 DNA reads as TGTGCCAGCTTGAGTGAGGCCTACGAGCAGTACTTC.

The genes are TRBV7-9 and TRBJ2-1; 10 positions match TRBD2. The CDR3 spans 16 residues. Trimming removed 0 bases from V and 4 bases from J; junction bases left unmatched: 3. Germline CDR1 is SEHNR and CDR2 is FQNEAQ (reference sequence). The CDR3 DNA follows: TGTGCCAGCAGCTTAGCAGGACTAGCGGATTACAATGAGCAGTTCTTC. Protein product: CASSLAGLADYNEQFF.

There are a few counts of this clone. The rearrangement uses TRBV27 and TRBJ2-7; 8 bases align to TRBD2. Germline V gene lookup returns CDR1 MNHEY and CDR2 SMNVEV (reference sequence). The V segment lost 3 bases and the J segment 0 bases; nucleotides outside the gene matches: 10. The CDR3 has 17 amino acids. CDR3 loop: CASSLRASGFRSYEQYF. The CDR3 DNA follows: TGTGCCAGCAGTTTGAGGGCTAGCGGGTTCCGCTCCTACGAGCAGTACTTC.

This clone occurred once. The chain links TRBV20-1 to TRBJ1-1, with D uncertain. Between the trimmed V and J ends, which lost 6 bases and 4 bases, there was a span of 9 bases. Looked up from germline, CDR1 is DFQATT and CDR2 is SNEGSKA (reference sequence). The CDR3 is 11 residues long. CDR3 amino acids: CSASPPTEAFF. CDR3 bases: TGCAGTGCGAGCCCCCCCACTGAAGCTTTCTTT.

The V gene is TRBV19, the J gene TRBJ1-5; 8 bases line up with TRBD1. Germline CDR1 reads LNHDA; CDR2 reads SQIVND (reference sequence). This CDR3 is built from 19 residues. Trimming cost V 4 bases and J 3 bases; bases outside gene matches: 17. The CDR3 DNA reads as TGTGCCAGTAGTACTCGACAGGGGAGGCAAAGAGTGGACAATCAGCCCCAGCATTTT. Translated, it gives CASSTRQGRQRVDNQPQHF.

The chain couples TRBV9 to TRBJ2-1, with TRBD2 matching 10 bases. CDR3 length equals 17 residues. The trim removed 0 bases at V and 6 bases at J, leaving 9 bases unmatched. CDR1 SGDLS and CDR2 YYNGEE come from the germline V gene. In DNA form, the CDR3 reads TGTGCCAGCAGCGTAGATCGTGCTAGCGGGGGAGCCAATGAGCAGTTCTTC. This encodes CASSVDRASGGANEQFF.

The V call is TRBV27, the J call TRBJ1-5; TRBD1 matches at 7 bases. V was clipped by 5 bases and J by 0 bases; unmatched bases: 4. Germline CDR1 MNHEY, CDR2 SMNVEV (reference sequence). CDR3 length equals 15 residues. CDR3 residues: CASSKQGNSNQPQHF. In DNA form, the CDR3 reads TGTGCCAGCAGTAAACAGGGGAATAGCAATCAGCCCCAGCATTTT.

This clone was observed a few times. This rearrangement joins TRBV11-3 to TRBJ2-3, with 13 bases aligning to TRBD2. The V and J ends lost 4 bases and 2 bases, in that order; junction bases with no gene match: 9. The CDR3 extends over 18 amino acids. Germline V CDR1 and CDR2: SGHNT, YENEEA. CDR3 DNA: TGTGCCAGCAGCTGGGAGACTAGCGGGGGGACGGTCACAGATACGCAGTATTTT. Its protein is CASSWETSGGTVTDTQYF.

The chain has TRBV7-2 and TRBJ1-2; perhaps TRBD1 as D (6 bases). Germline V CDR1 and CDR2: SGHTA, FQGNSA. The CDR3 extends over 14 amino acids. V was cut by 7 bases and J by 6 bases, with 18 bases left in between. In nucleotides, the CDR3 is TGTGCCAGCACCCCGGCCGGGGGGGCGCATGGCTACACCTTC. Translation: CASTPAGGAHGYTF.

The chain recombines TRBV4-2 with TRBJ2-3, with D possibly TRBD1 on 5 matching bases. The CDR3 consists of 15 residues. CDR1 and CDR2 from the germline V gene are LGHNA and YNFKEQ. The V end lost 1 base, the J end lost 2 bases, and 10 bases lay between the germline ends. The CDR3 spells CASSQVRADTDTQYF. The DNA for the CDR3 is TGTGCCAGCAGCCAAGTCAGGGCCGACACAGATACGCAGTATTTT.